These T cell receptor beta chains were read from a single sample in a study of cytomegalovirus exposure and HLA in healthy donors. Sequencing used immunoSEQ multiplex PCR; TCRdb keeps in-frame clones, though not all of them. This sample yields 85,000 to 120,000 clones, of which over 70% are seen a single time; about 2.5% belongs to the top ten. The sequenced sample was PBMCs. All receptors derive from a female donor in good health and CMV-seronegative. The CDR3 runs from the conserved cysteine through the conserved F or W. D genes are given only for firm matches. Some rows have no size entry. The others give once, few or many, or a class for an expanded clone.

TRBD2	TRBV12-5	few	TRBJ2-1	CASGQWPSGSNEQFF	TGTGCTAGTGGGCAGTGGCCTAGCGGGAGTAATGAGCAGTTCTTC
-	TRBV4-2	-	TRBJ2-5	CASSHGDNQETQYF	TGTGCCAGCAGCCATGGGGACAACCAAGAGACCCAGTACTTC
-	TRBV30	-	TRBJ2-7	CAMGEAGEQYF	TGTGCGATGGGGGAAGCGGGCGAGCAGTACTTC
TRBD1	TRBV7-9	-	TRBJ2-5	CASSLDGAGGVETQYF	TGTGCCAGCAGCTTAGATGGGGCAGGGGGAGTTGAGACCCAGTACTTC
TRBD1	TRBV5-5	-	TRBJ1-2	CASSMYQGQGSYGYTF	TGTGCCAGCAGCATGTATCAGGGACAGGGGTCCTATGGCTACACCTTC
-	TRBV28	-	TRBJ1-5	CASRPQDLLSNQPQHF	TGTGCCAGCAGACCCCAGGATTTACTTAGCAATCAGCCCCAGCATTTT
-	TRBV7-9	-	TRBJ1-1	CASSLGGGAFF	TGTGCCAGCAGCTTAGGGGGAGGAGCTTTCTTT
TRBD2	TRBV27	-	TRBJ2-3	CASSRRLAADTQYF	TGTGCCAGCAGTCGTAGACTAGCGGCGGATACGCAGTATTTT
TRBD2	TRBV5-1	few	TRBJ2-3	CASSLGGLGALSDF	TGCGCCAGCAGCTTGGGGGGACTAGGGGCCCTCTCGGATTTT
TRBD2	TRBV10-1	-	TRBJ2-2	CASTRTRKTGELFF	TGCGCCAGCACCAGGACTAGAAAAACCGGGGAGCTGTTTTTT
-	TRBV28	once	TRBJ1-3	CASSFPDGKPSGNTIYF	TGTGCCAGCAGTTTCCCCGACGGGAAACCCTCTGGAAACACCATATATTTT
-	TRBV7-9	-	TRBJ1-5	CASSLVGEGNQPQHF	TGTGCCAGCAGCTTAGTAGGGGAAGGGAATCAGCCCCAGCATTTT
TRBD1	TRBV4-2	-	TRBJ2-1	CASSQGTGQGKEEQFF	TGTGCCAGCAGCCAAGGGACGGGACAGGGAAAGGAGGAGCAGTTCTTC
-	TRBV5-4	-	TRBJ1-1	CASSLARDANTEAFF	TGTGCCAGCAGCTTGGCCCGAGATGCGAACACTGAAGCTTTCTTT
-	TRBV5-5	few	TRBJ2-1	CASSPLAVGNNEQFF	TGTGCCAGCAGCCCCTTAGCGGTAGGTAACAATGAGCAGTTCTTC
TRBD2	TRBV5-1	once	TRBJ2-3	CASSREWGEREGTDTQYF	TGCGCCAGCAGCCGAGAGTGGGGGGAGCGGGAGGGCACAGATACGCAGTATTTT
TRBD1	TRBV28	-	TRBJ1-5	CASSKDRERNQPQHF	TGTGCCAGCAGTAAGGACAGGGAGCGCAATCAGCCCCAGCATTTT
TRBD1	TRBV6-5	-	TRBJ1-1	CASSPRQGSAFF	TGTGCCAGCAGCCCGAGACAGGGATCAGCTTTCTTT
-	TRBV6-6	-	TRBJ1-2	CASSYSGVADGYTF	TGTGCCAGCAGTTACTCTGGAGTTGCAGATGGCTACACCTTC
-	TRBV11-2	-	TRBJ2-1	CASSLGGGEQFF	TGTGCCAGCAGCTTAGGAGGGGGTGAGCAGTTCTTC
-	TRBV7-6	-	TRBJ2-2	CASSPQVGELFF	TGTGCCAGCAGCCCGCAGGTCGGGGAGCTGTTTTTT
TRBD1	TRBV19	-	TRBJ2-1	CASSQGQGYSYNEQFF	TGTGCCAGTAGTCAAGGACAGGGCTACTCCTACAATGAGCAGTTCTTC
-	TRBV19	-	TRBJ1-1	CLTRGGPGAEAFF	TGTCTCACTCGGGGGGGCCCCGGCGCTGAAGCTTTCTTT
TRBD1	TRBV11-1	-	TRBJ1-3	CASTLLPGTAGNTIYF	TGTGCCAGCACCCTCCTTCCCGGGACAGCCGGAAACACCATATATTTT
TRBD1	TRBV28	few	TRBJ1-2	CASSLVQGAFGYTF	TGTGCCAGCAGTTTGGTTCAGGGGGCTTTCGGCTACACCTTC
-	TRBV30	-	TRBJ1-1	CAWSSANTEAFF	TGTGCCTGGAGCAGCGCGAACACTGAAGCTTTCTTT
-	TRBV28	-	TRBJ1-2	CASSSPGGFGYTF	TGTGCCAGCAGTAGTCCGGGGGGATTCGGCTACACCTTC
-	TRBV5-1	-	TRBJ2-1	CASSLAGSSSYNEQFF	TGCGCCAGCAGCTTGGCTGGGTCTAGCTCCTACAATGAGCAGTTCTTC
-	TRBV19	-	TRBJ2-5	CATGTAGETQYF	TGTGCCACCGGGACCGCGGGGGAGACCCAGTACTTC
TRBD2	TRBV19	few	TRBJ2-7	CASSILYQTSGSYEQYF	TGTGCCAGTAGTATACTATACCAGACTAGCGGGAGCTACGAGCAGTACTTC
-	TRBV27	once	TRBJ1-5	CASSFQYQPQHF	TGTGCCAGCAGTTTTCAGTATCAGCCCCAGCATTTT
-	TRBV28	few	TRBJ2-6	CASSLRVGVRTGANVLTF	TGTGCCAGCAGTTTACGAGTAGGGGTACGGACTGGGGCCAACGTCCTGACTTTC
-	TRBV12-5	once	TRBJ2-7	CASGLVQRAVEGYEQYF	TGTGCTAGTGGTTTGGTACAGCGAGCAGTCGAGGGCTACGAGCAGTACTTC
TRBD1	TRBV19	-	TRBJ1-2	CASTPLAGGSLNYGYTF	TGTGCCAGTACCCCGCTGGCAGGGGGCTCCTTGAACTATGGCTACACCTTC
TRBD1	TRBV18	once	TRBJ2-3	CASSLGQHTDTQYF	TGTGCCAGCTCACTGGGACAGCACACAGATACGCAGTATTTT
-	TRBV7-9	-	TRBJ1-2	CASSLFGAGVPYGYTF	TGTGCCAGCAGCTTATTTGGGGCGGGGGTCCCCTATGGCTACACCTTC
-	TRBV14	-	TRBJ2-7	CASSLGGLGYEQYF	TGTGCCAGCAGCCTCGGCGGGTTGGGGTACGAGCAGTACTTC
TRBD2	TRBV7-7	-	TRBJ2-5	CASSTGLAGFQETQYF	TGTGCTAGCAGCACCGGACTAGCGGGCTTTCAAGAGACCCAGTACTTC
-	TRBV28	-	TRBJ1-4	CASRGGTVLTNEKLFF	TGTGCCAGCCGGGGGGGAACAGTGCTAACTAATGAAAAACTGTTTTTT
TRBD2	TRBV5-4	-	TRBJ2-2	CASSLGLAGMNTGELFF	TGTGCCAGCAGCTTGGGACTAGCGGGAATGAACACCGGGGAGCTGTTTTTT